The rows below give T cell receptor beta chains drawn from one sample of a study of T cell responses to AZD1222 COVID-19 vaccine. Some clones are missing from TCRdb's copy, which holds only in-frame ones; the method was immunoSEQ multiplex PCR. The sample includes some 150,000 clones, 80% to 95% seen only once; the top ten take 5%. This specimen was peripheral blood, taken on day 0 of AZD1222 vaccination. Every receptor here comes from an adult in good health. The CDR3 runs from the conserved cysteine through the conserved F or W. The D gene is left open where the match is weak. The listing skips clone size in some rows; elsewhere it reads once, few, many or a size class.

V,D,size,J,CDR3,DNA
TRBV7-2,TRBD1,-,TRBJ1-1,CASSLGFLGGQGSTEAFF,TGTGCCAGCAGCTTAGGTTTCCTCGGCGGACAGGGCTCAACTGAAGCTTTCTTT
TRBV12-3/TRBV12-4,-,-,TRBJ2-7,CASSPPRTEQYF,TGTGCCAGCAGTCCACCCCGGACCGAGCAGTACTTC
TRBV7-9,-,-,TRBJ2-1,CASSLGGIRYEQFF,TGTGCCAGCAGCTTAGGGGGGATCCGCTATGAGCAGTTCTTC
TRBV7-6,TRBD1,-,TRBJ1-1,CASSLATGVSGTEAFF,TGTGCCAGCAGCTTAGCGACAGGGGTGTCGGGCACTGAAGCTTTCTTT
TRBV3-1/TRBV3-2,TRBD2,-,TRBJ2-4,CASSFSGSAKNIQYF,TGTGCCAGCAGCTTTAGCGGGAGTGCCAAAAACATTCAGTACTTC
TRBV28,TRBD1,-,TRBJ1-4,CASNTDRGANEKLFF,TGTGCCAGCAATACCGACAGGGGCGCTAATGAAAAACTGTTTTTT
TRBV14,TRBD1,-,TRBJ2-3,CASSHPGQDGFGTQYF,TGTGCCAGCAGCCACCCGGGACAGGATGGTTTTGGTACGCAGTATTTT
TRBV28,-,-,TRBJ1-5,CARANRNSNQPQHF,TGTGCCAGAGCTAACAGGAATAGCAATCAGCCCCAGCATTTT
TRBV5-1,-,-,TRBJ2-1,CASNHGGSYNEQFF,TGCGCCAGCAACCATGGGGGCTCCTACAATGAGCAGTTCTTC
TRBV19,-,-,TRBJ1-2,CASSRLPGGLLGYTF,TGTGCCAGTAGTAGACTCCCGGGGGGTCTATTAGGCTACACCTTC
TRBV2,-,-,TRBJ2-5,CASSGKVVGETQYF,TGTGCCAGCAGCGGAAAGGTGGTCGGGGAGACCCAGTACTTC
TRBV19,-,once,TRBJ1-4,CASSNSGADNEKLFF,TGTGCCAGTAGTAATTCCGGGGCTGATAATGAAAAACTGTTTTTT
TRBV5-1,-,-,TRBJ2-3,CASSFGRTVGTDTQYF,TGCGCCAGCAGCTTTGGGCGTACCGTTGGCACAGATACGCAGTATTTT
TRBV4-1,TRBD1,-,TRBJ2-5,CASSQAGQGEETQYF,TGCGCCAGCAGCCAAGCTGGACAGGGAGAAGAGACCCAGTACTTC
TRBV7-6,-,-,TRBJ2-2,CASSTSSENTGELFF,TGTGCCAGCAGCACTTCTAGCGAGAACACCGGGGAGCTGTTTTTT
TRBV19,TRBD1,-,TRBJ2-1,CASRTGGHRGNEQFF,TGTGCCAGTAGAACAGGGGGCCACCGGGGCAATGAGCAGTTCTTC
TRBV5-6,-,-,TRBJ1-3,CASSLRAAGNTIYF,TGTGCCAGCAGCCTAAGGGCAGCTGGAAACACCATATATTTT
TRBV2,-,-,TRBJ2-7,CASETASSYEQYF,TGTGCCAGCGAGACCGCAAGCTCCTACGAGCAGTACTTC
TRBV28,-,-,TRBJ1-2,CASNLRRVPANYGYTF,TGTGCCAGCAACCTAAGGAGGGTGCCAGCTAACTATGGCTACACCTTC
TRBV6-2/TRBV6-3,TRBD1,-,TRBJ2-2,CASSYSAGGTGELFF,TGTGCCAGCAGTTACTCGGCAGGGGGCACCGGGGAGCTGTTTTTT
TRBV7-2,-,-,TRBJ1-4,CASSPTQGINEKLFF,TGTGCCAGCAGCCCAACCCAGGGGATTAATGAAAAACTGTTTTTT
TRBV2,-,few,TRBJ1-4,CASSTEKLNEKLFF,TGTGCCAGCAGCACAGAGAAACTTAATGAAAAACTGTTTTTT
TRBV6-1,-,once,TRBJ1-5,CASSLQGGGQPQHF,TGTGCCAGCAGTCTACAGGGAGGAGGTCAGCCCCAGCATTTT
TRBV6-4,-,-,TRBJ2-3,CASSDSISDTQYF,TGTGCCAGCAGTGACTCGATTTCAGATACGCAGTATTTT
TRBV19,-,-,TRBJ1-5,CASSTHPQVYSNQPQHF,TGTGCCAGTAGTACCCACCCCCAGGTCTATAGCAATCAGCCCCAGCATTTT
TRBV6-5,-,-,TRBJ1-4,CASSSQGAGGKLFF,TGTGCCAGCAGTTCACAGGGTGCAGGCGGAAAACTGTTTTTT
TRBV3-1/TRBV3-2,-,-,TRBJ2-1,CASSSQHNEQFF,TGTGCCAGCAGCTCCCAGCACAATGAGCAGTTCTTC
TRBV10-3,-,-,TRBJ1-2,CAISEADGLSGTF,TGTGCCATCAGTGAGGCCGACGGGTTGTCAGGCACCTTC
TRBV5-4,TRBD2,-,TRBJ2-7,CASSLGGLAGSSNEQYF,TGTGCCAGCAGCTTAGGAGGACTAGCGGGGAGTTCTAACGAGCAGTACTTC
TRBV28,-,-,TRBJ1-2,CASSLPLQQGGYTF,TGTGCCAGCAGTTTGCCTCTTCAGCAGGGTGGCTACACCTTC
TRBV27,-,-,TRBJ2-2,CASSLVGTGELFF,TGTGCCAGCAGTTTAGTAGGCACCGGGGAGCTGTTTTTT
TRBV5-1,-,-,TRBJ1-2,CASSSGQLDGYTF,TGCGCCAGCAGCTCAGGGCAATTAGATGGCTACACCTTC
TRBV5-1,-,-,TRBJ1-1,CASSLDRGALNTEAFF,TGCGCCAGCAGCTTGGATCGTGGGGCTTTGAACACTGAAGCTTTCTTT
TRBV2,-,-,TRBJ2-7,CASSETAYEQYF,TGTGCCAGCAGTGAAACAGCCTACGAGCAGTACTTC
TRBV11-3,TRBD2,-,TRBJ2-1,CASSSRTSGSYNEQFF,TGTGCCAGCAGCTCCCGGACTAGCGGGTCCTACAATGAGCAGTTCTTC
TRBV3-1/TRBV3-2,-,-,TRBJ1-2,CASSSTASLGGYGYTF,TGTGCCAGCAGCTCTACAGCCTCCCTGGGAGGCTATGGCTACACCTTC
TRBV2,-,-,TRBJ2-2,CASSSTGELFF,TGTGCCAGCAGTTCTACCGGGGAGCTGTTTTTT
TRBV10-1,TRBD2,-,TRBJ2-1,CASSEMGGGNEQFF,TGCGCCAGCAGTGAGATGGGGGGGGGCAATGAGCAGTTCTTC
TRBV5-6,TRBD1,-,TRBJ2-7,CASSTRQGGSYEQYF,TGTGCCAGCAGCACCAGACAGGGGGGATCCTACGAGCAGTACTTC
TRBV4-1,-,-,TRBJ1-5,CASSQVSGNVDQPQHF,TGCGCCAGCAGCCAAGTATCAGGGAATGTGGATCAGCCCCAGCATTTT
TRBV6-6,TRBD1,-,TRBJ1-4,CASSSGQGTISEKLFF,TGTGCCAGCAGTTCGGGACAGGGGACGATTAGTGAAAAACTGTTTTTT
TRBV27,-,-,TRBJ2-7,CASSVQGWNEQYF,TGTGCCAGCAGTGTACAGGGTTGGAACGAGCAGTACTTC
TRBV24-1,-,-,TRBJ2-1,CATSGGLDEQFF,TGTGCCACCAGTGGAGGGTTGGATGAGCAGTTCTTC
TRBV6-5,TRBD2,once,TRBJ2-7,CASSWASGGPPYEQYF,TGTGCCAGCAGTTGGGCTAGCGGGGGGCCTCCCTACGAGCAGTACTTC
TRBV19,-,-,TRBJ1-5,CATRWGPMEPQHF,TGTGCCACCCGCTGGGGTCCAATGGAGCCCCAGCATTTT
TRBV5-1,TRBD1,-,TRBJ1-4,CASSLSRGIWVLEKLFF,TGCGCCAGCAGCTTGAGCAGGGGGATATGGGTTCTTGAAAAACTGTTTTTT
TRBV27,-,-,TRBJ2-7,CASSLSRGYEQYF,TGTGCCAGCAGTTTATCGAGGGGCTACGAGCAGTACTTC
TRBV18,TRBD1,-,TRBJ1-5,CASSPQSRTGGQPQHF,TGTGCCAGCTCACCACAATCCCGGACAGGGGGCCAGCCCCAGCATTTT
TRBV6-1,-,-,TRBJ2-6,CASSERGFSGANVLTF,TGTGCCAGCAGTGAAAGGGGTTTCTCTGGGGCCAACGTCCTGACTTTC
TRBV6-4,-,-,TRBJ2-2,CASSRSQGPTGELFF,TGTGCCAGCAGTAGATCGCAGGGGCCCACCGGGGAGCTGTTTTTT
TRBV5-1,TRBD2,-,TRBJ2-3,CASSFLIQRESTDTQYF,TGCGCCAGCAGCTTCTTGATCCAGCGGGAAAGCACAGATACGCAGTATTTT
TRBV20-1,TRBD2,-,TRBJ2-3,CSASLGQGIGLAGASSTDTQYF,TGCAGTGCTAGTTTGGGACAGGGCATCGGACTAGCGGGGGCATCTAGCACAGATACGCAGTATTTT
TRBV11-1,TRBD2,-,TRBJ2-5,CASGLAGGETQYF,TGTGCCAGCGGCCTAGCGGGAGGAGAGACCCAGTACTTC
TRBV6-5,TRBD1,-,TRBJ1-2,CASSMDRGHYGYTF,TGTGCCAGCAGTATGGACAGGGGCCACTATGGCTACACCTTC
TRBV6-5,-,-,TRBJ1-2,CASSYSTVNYGYTF,TGTGCCAGCAGTTACTCGACAGTAAACTATGGCTACACCTTC
TRBV7-8,-,-,TRBJ1-1,CASSLDLGVIEAFF,TGTGCCAGCAGCTTGGATTTGGGGGTGATTGAAGCTTTCTTT
TRBV28,TRBD2,-,TRBJ2-7,CASRAASGRVYEQYF,TGTGCCAGCAGAGCTGCTAGCGGACGGGTCTACGAGCAGTACTTC
TRBV11-2,-,-,TRBJ2-1,CASSLISDEQFF,TGTGCCAGCAGCTTAATCAGCGATGAGCAGTTCTTC
TRBV5-5,TRBD1,-,TRBJ1-2,CASSLAVGQVYGYTF,TGTGCCAGCAGCTTGGCCGTCGGACAGGTCTATGGCTACACCTTC
TRBV23-1,-,few,TRBJ2-1,CASSRQGLQYEQFF,TGCGCCAGCAGTCGGCAGGGACTCCAATATGAGCAGTTCTTC